The entry below gives a single T cell receptor (beta chain) sequence along with its context. The data derive from a study of blood T cell repertoires in COVID-19. Using immunoSEQ multiplex PCR, the repertoire was profiled, and TCRdb retains in-frame clones only, with some absent. The sample lists 100,000 or so clones, 81% seen once, with roughly a tenth in the top ten. The material sequenced was peripheral blood. This receptor was taken from a human donor in a cohort sampled during active COVID-19.

The CDR3 loop reads CASSYSRGYYEQYF. Here the CDR3 DNA reads TGTGCCAGCAGTTACTCTAGGGGGTACTACGAGCAGTACTTC. This rearrangement joins TRBV6-5 to TRBJ2-7; D perhaps matches TRBD1 (6 bases). Germline values: CDR1 MNHEY, CDR2 SVGAGI. Trimming stripped 0 bases from V and 3 bases from J, with 9 bases between. The CDR3 runs 14 residues.